Below, 21 T cell receptor beta chains from the same sample are listed, as sequenced in a study of blood T cell repertoires in COVID-19. The table came from immunoSEQ multiplex PCR; TCRdb's copy has only in-frame clones and leaves some out. The sample has 150,000 to 190,000 clones; roughly 81% are singletons. Sequencing was performed on peripheral blood. These receptors were taken from an older woman with COVID-19, enrolled during active disease.

This chain connects TRBV9 to TRBJ2-5; TRBD2 matches at 8 bases. The CDR3 contains 14 residues. After removal of 3 bases from V and 5 bases from J, the junction contained 6 bases not matched to a gene. Per the germline V gene, CDR1 is SGDLS and CDR2 is YYNGEE. The CDR3 is CASSAGLAQETQYF. The CDR3, as DNA: TGTGCCAGCAGCGCTGGACTAGCCCAGGAGACCCAGTACTTC.

This clone has only a few counts. This chain links TRBV5-4 with TRBJ1-2; tentatively, D is TRBD1 (5 bases). This CDR3 region has 13 residues. V was shortened by 0 bases and J by 2 bases, with 5 bases between the two germline ends. Germline loops: CDR1 SGHNT, CDR2 YYREEE (reference sequence). This CDR3 is CASSLAGNYGYTF. The CDR3 nucleotides read TGTGCCAGCAGCTTGGCAGGGAACTATGGCTACACCTTC.

The genes are TRBV6-5 and TRBJ1-2; D is uncertain. Trimming took off 6 bases at V and 8 bases at J, with 16 bases between the two ends. This CDR3 contains 13 residues. CDR1 and CDR2 from the germline V gene are MNHEY and SVGAGI. The chain's CDR3 is CASSPQRGNGYTF. CDR3 DNA: TGTGCCAGCAGCCCACAACGGGGAAACGGCTACACCTTC.

The chain joins TRBV7-3 to TRBJ2-6; tentatively, D is TRBD1 (6 bases). The CDR3 length is 15 residues. V was shortened by 5 bases and J by 1 base, with 9 bases between the two germline ends. In germline, CDR1 is SGHTA, CDR2 FQGTGA. Here the CDR3 DNA reads TGTGCCAGCAGCGCAACAGGGTCTGGGGCCAACGTCCTGACTTTC. This encodes CASSATGSGANVLTF.

Of note for this clone: The sample holds other DNA sequences that translate to the same CDR3. The chain employs TRBV30 and TRBJ1-3; D remains unclear. The length of the CDR3 is 14 residues. Per germline, CDR1 GTSNPN and CDR2 SVGIG (reference sequence). Trimming took 0 bases from V and 0 from J, leaving 6 bases between them. This CDR3 reads CAWSVRSSGNTIYF. Written as DNA, the CDR3 is TGTGCCTGGAGTGTACGTAGCTCTGGAAACACCATATATTTT.

This clone was counted a single time. The V call is TRBV6-5, the J call TRBJ1-1; 11 nucleotides agree with TRBD1. With V trimmed by 5 bases and J by 6 bases, 5 bases remained unmatched. Germline V CDR1 and CDR2: MNHEY, SVGAGI. The CDR3 length is 14 residues. The CDR3 DNA is TGTGCCAGCAGTCTTGAGGGACAGGGGGCTGAAGCTTTCTTT. Residues: CASSLEGQGAEAFF.

V and J are TRBV4-1 and TRBJ1-1; D is undetermined. Germline lookup yields CDR1 MGHRA and CDR2 YSYEKL. The CDR3 has 13 amino acids. V lost 7 bases, J lost 0 bases, and 9 bases lay in between. The CDR3 here is CASNSLMNTEAFF. The DNA of the CDR3 is TGCGCCAGCAACAGCCTCATGAACACTGAAGCTTTCTTT.

This chain connects TRBV5-1 to TRBJ1-2; 9 nucleotides match TRBD1. CDR3 length: 13 amino acids. J lost 6 bases, V lost 5 bases, and 5 bases had no gene match. Germline V lookup: CDR1 SGHRS, CDR2 YFSETQ. CDR3 DNA: TGCGCCAGCAGGAGGGACAGGGATGATGGCTACACCTTC. It translates to CASRRDRDDGYTF. Variable domain in full (rest from reference TRBV5-1 and TRBJ1-2): KAGVTQTPRYLIKTRGQQVTLSCSPISGHRSVSWYQQTPGQGLQFLFEYFSETQRNKGNFPGRFSGRQFSNSRSEMNVSTLELGDSALYLCASRRDRDDGYTFGSGTRLTVV.

This rearrangement joins TRBV19 to TRBJ2-6; TRBD2 aligns across 13 bases. V was clipped by 6 bases and J by 1 base; unmatched bases: 3. Germline values: CDR1 LNHDA, CDR2 SQIVND (reference sequence). The CDR3 is 17 residues long. In nucleotides, the CDR3 is TGTGCCAGTAGGGGGACTAGCGGGATATCTGGGGCCAACGTCCTGACTTTC. Protein product: CASRGTSGISGANVLTF.

Only one count was recorded for this clone. J is TRBJ2-3 and V is TRBV10-1; 8 nucleotides line up with TRBD1. The CDR3 is 14 residues long. Germline assignment: CDR1 WNHNN and CDR2 SYGVQD (reference sequence). V was clipped by 5 bases and J by 4 bases; unmatched bases: 5. CDR3 residues: CASSTGGNADTQYF. Written as DNA, the CDR3 is TGCGCCAGCAGTACAGGGGGTAACGCAGATACGCAGTATTTT.

V is TRBV19 and J is TRBJ1-1; TRBD1 might be the D (6 bases). The CDR3 is 15 residues long. V was cut by 3 bases and J by 0 bases, with 11 bases left in between. CDR1 and CDR2 from the germline V gene are LNHDA and SQIVND (reference sequence). In nucleotides, the CDR3 is TGTGCCAGTAGTATGGACAGACTCATGAACACTGAAGCTTTCTTT. As protein: CASSMDRLMNTEAFF.

V and J are TRBV19 and TRBJ1-2, with 8 bases matching TRBD1. This CDR3 has 14 residues. V lost 7 bases and J lost 7; bases outside the gene matches: 11. Germline V CDR1 and CDR2: LNHDA, SQIVND (reference sequence). The CDR3 loop reads CASNYGQGISGYTF. CDR3 DNA sequence: TGTGCCAGTAACTACGGACAGGGTATCAGTGGCTACACCTTC.

The rearrangement uses TRBV19 and TRBJ1-4; D ambiguous. V dropped 10 bases and J dropped 4 bases, with 16 bases sitting between them. Germline values: CDR1 LNHDA, CDR2 SQIVND (reference sequence). The CDR3 is 14 amino acids. As DNA, the CDR3 is TGTGCCACCAACTCTCGGAGGATTAATGAAAAACTGTTTTTT. Its protein is CATNSRRINEKLFF. The complete variable domain, with remaining parts taken from reference TRBV19 and TRBJ1-4, reads DGGITQSPKYLFRKEGQNVTLSCEQNLNHDAMYWYRQDPGQGLRLIYYSQIVNDFQKGDIAEGYSVSREKKESFPLTVTSAQKNPTAFYLCATNSRRINEKLFFGSGTQLSVL.

V and J are TRBV18 and TRBJ1-1; TRBD1 matches 7 bases. The V gene end was trimmed by 3 bases and the J gene end by 6 bases; junction bases not matched to a gene: 7. Germline V gene sequence: CDR1 KGHSH, CDR2 LQKENI. The CDR3 sequence is 14 residues long. The CDR3 loop is CASSPRQGEAEAFF. CDR3 nucleotides: TGTGCCAGCTCACCCCGACAGGGTGAGGCTGAAGCTTTCTTT.

The rearrangement joins TRBV5-1 to TRBJ1-6, with D hard to call. The CDR3 is 13 amino acids. The V end lost 5 bases, the J end lost 1 base, and 4 bases lay between the germline ends. Germline loops: CDR1 SGHRS, CDR2 YFSETQ. In DNA, the CDR3 is TGCGCCAGCAGGGAGTCCTATAATTCACCCCTCCACTTT. Amino acid sequence: CASRESYNSPLHF. Based on the CDR3 plus reference TRBV5-1 and TRBJ1-6, the full variable domain is KAGVTQTPRYLIKTRGQQVTLSCSPISGHRSVSWYQQTPGQGLQFLFEYFSETQRNKGNFPGRFSGRQFSNSRSEMNVSTLELGDSALYLCASRESYNSPLHFGNGTRLTVT.

V and J are TRBV19 and TRBJ1-3, with D maybe TRBD1 (6 bases). The germline gives CDR1 LNHDA, CDR2 SQIVND (reference sequence). The CDR3 length is 13 residues. The germline V and J ends were trimmed by 6 bases and 4 bases, with 10 bases remaining between them. The CDR3 loop is CASSRGQGNTIYF. Here the CDR3 DNA reads TGTGCCAGTAGCCGGGGACAAGGAAACACCATATATTTT.

The genes are TRBV7-9 and TRBJ2-1, with TRBD2 matching 7 bases. The J segment lost 0 bases and the V segment lost 2 bases, leaving 4 bases of the junction unmatched. This CDR3 contains 16 residues. Germline CDR1 SEHNR, CDR2 FQNEAQ (reference sequence). The CDR3 region is CASSLPSGGSYNEQFF. The DNA of the CDR3 is TGTGCCAGCAGCTTACCCTCGGGGGGCTCCTACAATGAGCAGTTCTTC.

J is TRBJ2-3 and V is TRBV18; D is perhaps TRBD1 (5 bases). The CDR3 consists of 14 residues. CDR1 is KGHSH and CDR2 is LQKENI in the germline V gene. Trimming cost V 1 base and J 2 bases, with 7 bases left between them. The CDR3 region has the DNA TGTGCCAGCTCACCACAGGACACCACAGATACGCAGTATTTT. Protein: CASSPQDTTDTQYF.

This rearrangement joins TRBV24-1 to TRBJ1-2; D unresolved. Germline values: CDR1 KGHDR, CDR2 SFDVKD. The ends were cut back, 5 bases at V and 4 bases at J, with 10 bases in the middle. This CDR3 spans 13 amino acids. The CDR3: CATSAPGPYGYTF. As DNA, the CDR3 is TGTGCCACCAGTGCGCCAGGCCCCTATGGCTACACCTTC.

V gene TRBV3-1 (or the pseudogene TRBV3-2) combines with J gene TRBJ1-3; tentative D call: TRBD1 (5 bases). In germline, CDR1 is LGHDT, CDR2 YNNKEL (reference sequence). The CDR3 loop spans 14 amino acids. The ends were cut back, 4 bases at V and 7 bases at J, with 14 bases in the middle. Written as DNA, the CDR3 is TGTGCCAGCAGCCCGGGACTGGGGGTGAACACCATATATTTT. It codes for CASSPGLGVNTIYF.

In this sample, this clone turned up a few times. One junction end disagrees with the germline gene, perhaps due to a read error. The CDR3 spells CASREAGGNTEAFF. CDR3 nucleotide sequence: TGTGCCAGCAGGGAAGCAGGGGGGAACACTGAAGCTTTCTTT. The chain is built from TRBV6-1 and TRBJ1-1; 7 bases line up with TRBD1. The germline V gene has CDR1 MNHNS and CDR2 SASEGT. The CDR3 is 14 residues long.